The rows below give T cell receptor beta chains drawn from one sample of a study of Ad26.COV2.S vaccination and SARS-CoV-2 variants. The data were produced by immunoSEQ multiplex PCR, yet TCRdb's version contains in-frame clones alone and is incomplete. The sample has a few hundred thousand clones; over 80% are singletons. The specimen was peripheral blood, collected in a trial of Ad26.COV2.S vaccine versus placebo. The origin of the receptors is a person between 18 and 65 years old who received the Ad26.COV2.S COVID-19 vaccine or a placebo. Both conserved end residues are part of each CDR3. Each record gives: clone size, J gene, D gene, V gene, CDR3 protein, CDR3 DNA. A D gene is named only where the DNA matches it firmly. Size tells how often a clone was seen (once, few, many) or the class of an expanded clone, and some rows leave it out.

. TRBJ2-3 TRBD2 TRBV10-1 CASSDGLAGVGNTQYF TGCGCCAGCAGTGATGGACTAGCGGGGGTTGGAAATACGCAGTATTTT
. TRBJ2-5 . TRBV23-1 CASSQGETQYF TGCGCCAGCAGTCAGGGGGAGACCCAGTACTTC
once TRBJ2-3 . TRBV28 CASSRPLQQYF TGTGCCAGCAGTCGGCCTTTACAGCAGTATTTT
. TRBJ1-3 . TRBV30 CAWKQGPSGNTIYF TGTGCCTGGAAACAGGGACCCTCTGGAAACACCATATATTTT
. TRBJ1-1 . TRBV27 CASSLSRLNTEAFF TGTGCCAGCAGTTTATCACGCTTGAACACTGAAGCTTTCTTT
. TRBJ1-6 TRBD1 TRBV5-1 CASSLERTGQNSPLHF TGCGCCAGCAGCTTGGAACGGACAGGTCAAAATTCACCCCTCCACTTT
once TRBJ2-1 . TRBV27 CASSSRAGNEQFF TGTGCCAGCAGTTCACGGGCGGGGAATGAGCAGTTCTTC
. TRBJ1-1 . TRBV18 CASSPRGDTEAFF TGTGCCAGCTCACCAAGGGGGGACACTGAAGCTTTCTTT
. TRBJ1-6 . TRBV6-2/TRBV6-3 CASSYTVFNSPLHF TGTGCCAGCAGTTACACAGTCTTTAATTCACCCCTCCACTTT
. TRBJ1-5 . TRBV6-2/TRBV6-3 CASSYSGARPQHF TGTGCCAGCAGTTACTCGGGGGCGCGGCCCCAGCATTTT
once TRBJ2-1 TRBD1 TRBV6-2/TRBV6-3 CASSYSPQGWDEQFF TGTGCCAGCAGTTACTCTCCACAGGGGTGGGATGAGCAGTTCTTC
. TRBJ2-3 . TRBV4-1 CASSQDGARGTDTQYF TGCGCCAGCAGCCAAGATGGCGCAAGAGGCACAGATACGCAGTATTTT
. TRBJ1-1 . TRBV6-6 CASSYDGRVGAFF TGTGCCAGCAGTTACGATGGGAGGGTCGGCGCTTTCTTT
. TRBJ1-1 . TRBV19 CASKTGLEAFF TGTGCCAGTAAAACAGGACTCGAAGCTTTCTTT
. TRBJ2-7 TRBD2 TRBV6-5 CASRYGRQGHEQYF TGTGCCAGCAGATACGGGAGGCAGGGCCACGAGCAGTACTTC
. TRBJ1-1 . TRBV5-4 CASSLGWSKAFF TGTGCCAGCAGCTTGGGGTGGAGCAAGGCTTTCTTT
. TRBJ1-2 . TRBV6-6 CASSSFRERYGYTF TGTGCCAGCAGTTCGTTCCGGGAGCGGTATGGCTACACCTTC
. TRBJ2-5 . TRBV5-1 CASSEAIQETQYF TGCGCCAGCAGCGAGGCCATACAAGAGACCCAGTACTTC
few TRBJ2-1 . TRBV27 CASSLVVQNNEQFF TGTGCCAGCAGTTTAGTGGTACAGAACAATGAGCAGTTCTTC
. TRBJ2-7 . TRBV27 CASISLSYEQYF TGTGCCAGCATTTCGTTATCCTACGAGCAGTACTTC
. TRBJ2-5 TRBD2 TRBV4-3 CASSQELSPWTSGGTMGETQYF TGCGCCAGCAGCCAAGAATTAAGCCCCTGGACTAGCGGGGGGACTATGGGGGAGACCCAGTACTTC
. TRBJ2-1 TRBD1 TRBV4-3 CASSLAGGDNEQFF TGCGCCAGCAGCCTAGCAGGGGGAGACAATGAGCAGTTCTTC
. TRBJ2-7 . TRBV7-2 CASSSEIVVAFEQYF TGTGCCAGCAGCTCAGAGATTGTCGTCGCCTTCGAGCAGTACTTC
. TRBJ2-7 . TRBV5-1 CASSDDRSGHEQYF TGCGCCAGCAGCGATGACAGGTCGGGCCACGAGCAGTACTTC
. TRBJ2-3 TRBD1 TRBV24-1 CATSDRDRGSTDTQYF TGTGCCACCAGTGATCGGGACAGGGGATCCACAGATACGCAGTATTTT
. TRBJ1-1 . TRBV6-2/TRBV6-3 CASSYDTAGVTEAFF TGTGCCAGCAGTTATGACACGGCAGGGGTAACTGAAGCTTTCTTT
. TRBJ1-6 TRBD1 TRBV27 CASSAGQGWNSPLHF TGTGCCAGCAGTGCGGGACAGGGTTGGAATTCACCCCTCCACTTT
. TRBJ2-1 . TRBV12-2 CASRLSDNEQFF TGTGCAAGTCGCTTATCGGACAATGAGCAGTTCTTC
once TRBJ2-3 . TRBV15 CATSGYPLGGWADTQYF TGTGCCACCAGCGGGTACCCTCTTGGGGGTTGGGCAGATACGCAGTATTTT
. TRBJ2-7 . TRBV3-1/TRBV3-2 CASSQGDRPSEQYF TGTGCCAGCAGCCAAGGGGACCGCCCTTCCGAGCAGTACTTC
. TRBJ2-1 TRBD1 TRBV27 CASWGTVRSNEQFF TGTGCCAGCTGGGGGACAGTGAGGTCCAATGAGCAGTTCTTC
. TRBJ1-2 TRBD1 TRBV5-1 CASSGTDRGVYGYTF TGCGCCAGCAGCGGGACGGACAGGGGGGTGTATGGCTACACCTTC
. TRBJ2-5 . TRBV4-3 CASSQERVVLETQYF TGCGCCAGCAGCCAAGAGAGGGTAGTACTAGAGACCCAGTACTTC
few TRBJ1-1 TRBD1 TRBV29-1 CSVEGGTGKLNTEAFF TGCAGCGTTGAGGGCGGGACAGGGAAGCTGAACACTGAAGCTTTCTTT
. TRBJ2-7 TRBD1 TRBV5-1 CASSITGDRAHEQYF TGCGCCAGCAGTATTACTGGGGACAGGGCCCACGAGCAGTACTTC
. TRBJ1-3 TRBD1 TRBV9 CASSNTGQGSGNTIYF TGTGCCAGCAGCAACACAGGACAGGGGTCCGGAAACACCATATATTTT
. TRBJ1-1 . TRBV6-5 CASSLGAAGVNTEAFF TGTGCCAGCAGTTTAGGGGCGGCGGGGGTGAACACTGAAGCTTTCTTT
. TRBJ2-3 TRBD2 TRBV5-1 CASSLASRGDTDTQYF TGCGCCAGCAGCTTGGCGTCGCGGGGGGACACAGATACGCAGTATTTT
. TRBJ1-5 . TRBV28 CASLRDSNQPQHF TGTGCCAGCCTCCGAGACAGCAATCAGCCCCAGCATTTT
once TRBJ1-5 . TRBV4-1 CASSQVILSNQPQHF TGCGCCAGCAGCCAAGTTATTCTTAGCAATCAGCCCCAGCATTTT
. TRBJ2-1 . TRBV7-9 CASGTEYNEQFF TGTGCCAGCGGGACTGAGTACAATGAGCAGTTCTTC
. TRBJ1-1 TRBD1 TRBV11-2 CASSLRTGGFSEAFF TGTGCCAGCAGCTTACGGACAGGGGGGTTTTCTGAAGCTTTCTTT
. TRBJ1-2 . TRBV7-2 CASSSRGRGSPNGYTF TGTGCCAGCAGCTCCCGGGGGCGGGGATCCCCCAATGGCTACACCTTC
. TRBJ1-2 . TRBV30 CAWSVVTARRWAYGYTF TGTGCCTGGAGTGTAGTTACGGCCAGGAGGTGGGCTTATGGCTACACCTTC
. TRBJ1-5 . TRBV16 CASSQSRDYQPQHF TGTGCCAGCAGCCAATCCAGGGATTATCAGCCCCAGCATTTT
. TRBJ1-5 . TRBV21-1 CASSTQDRVAWDQPQHF TGTGCCAGCAGCACCCAGGACAGGGTGGCATGGGATCAGCCCCAGCATTTT